The subject of this entry is one TCR beta chain. This sample was taken from a study of cytomegalovirus exposure and HLA in healthy donors. Primers for the PCR totalled 60 Vbeta and 13 Jbeta. Libraries were prepared by immunoSEQ multiplex PCR; TCRdb keeps only in-frame clonotypes and omits some of them. There are roughly 190,000 clones in the sample; more than 70% occur only once, and around 1.6% lies in the top ten. Germline trimming cut 1 base from V and 6 bases from J; bases unmatched to any gene: 3. The CDR3 runs 15 residues. In germline, CDR1 is MNHEY, CDR2 SVGAGI. The V call is TRBV6-5, the J call TRBJ2-2; 9 bases align to TRBD1. Sequencing was carried out using PBMCs. The TCR sequence derives from a man aged 40-49 years in good health and CMV-seropositive. The CDR3: CASSYWTGVAGELFF. The CDR3 nucleotides read TGTGCCAGCAGTTACTGGACAGGGGTTGCCGGGGAGCTGTTTTTT.